This T cell receptor beta chain is from a study of cytomegalovirus exposure and HLA in healthy donors. J gave up 5 bases and V 3 bases, and 7 bases lay outside the gene matches. The length of the CDR3 is 16 residues. Per germline, CDR1 MGHRA and CDR2 YSYEKL. Amplification used 60 Vbeta primers and 13 Jbeta primers. Generated by immunoSEQ multiplex PCR, the TCRdb table keeps only in-frame clones and is missing some. The table shows 200,000 to 250,000 clones, with approximately 88% occurring only once. Whole-study results and caveats: Researchers reported that three CMV-associated chains were confirmed in vitro as CMV antigen-specific. It was likely that a cluster of highly shared sequence variants was a sequencing artifact.

The count of this clone is one. What it binds is unknown. This sequence originates from a boy younger than 10 in good health and CMV-seronegative. Material for sequencing was PBMCs. The rearrangement joins TRBV4-1 to TRBJ2-1, with TRBD1 identical over 10 bases. The CDR3 loop is CASSQHRDRGNNEQFF. In DNA form, the CDR3 reads TGCGCCAGCAGCCAGCACCGGGACAGGGGAAACAATGAGCAGTTCTTC.